The 21 T cell receptor beta chains below were found in one sample sequenced in a study of cytomegalovirus exposure and HLA in healthy donors. A multiplex PCR was run with 60 Vbeta primers and 13 Jbeta primers. Clones were sequenced by immunoSEQ multiplex PCR, and TCRdb holds only the in-frame ones, with some missing. The sample includes 120,000 to 150,000 clones, around 75% of them seen just once. The sequencing sample was made of PBMCs. The receptor set was obtained from a female donor in good health and CMV-seronegative.

V is TRBV28 and J is TRBJ1-5; a possible D gene is TRBD1 (5 bases). Germline CDR1 and CDR2: MDHEN and SYDVKM. CDR3 length equals 14 residues. V lost 11 bases and J lost 6, with 20 bases in between. The CDR3 is CAGKTAGGGQPQHF. In nucleotides, the CDR3 is TGTGCCGGCAAGACAGCGGGGGGAGGTCAGCCCCAGCATTTT.

This clone came up a few times. This chain links TRBV30 with TRBJ2-2, with unresolved D. Deletions cut 0 bases from V and 4 bases from J, with 12 bases between. CDR3 size: 15 residues. CDR1 and CDR2 (germline): GTSNPN, SVGIG (reference sequence). CDR3 residues: CAWSVQYSSTGELFF. CDR3 sequence (DNA): TGTGCCTGGAGTGTACAATACAGTTCCACCGGGGAGCTGTTTTTT.

This chain links TRBV4-3 with TRBJ2-5; D uncertain. Trimming left V 5 bases short and J 1 base short, with 8 bases between. This CDR3 is built from 13 residues. The germline V gene has CDR1 LGHNA and CDR2 YSLEER. The CDR3 loop is CASSADTQETQYF. The CDR3 DNA is TGCGCCAGCAGCGCCGACACCCAAGAGACCCAGTACTTC.

V and J are TRBV7-2 and TRBJ2-2; maybe TRBD2 (5 bases). The V gene's germline CDR1 is SGHTA and CDR2 FQGNSA. Between the trimmed V and J ends, which lost 5 bases and 3 bases, there was a span of 16 bases. The CDR3 sequence is 16 residues long. CDR3 region: CASSHLRGSDTGELFF. The CDR3 coding sequence is TGTGCCAGCAGCCACCTCCGGGGATCGGACACCGGGGAGCTGTTTTTT.

The chain uses TRBV5-4 and TRBJ2-1, with a tentative D call TRBD2 (7 bases). The germline V and J ends were trimmed by 2 bases and 6 bases, with 15 bases remaining between them. Germline V gene lookup returns CDR1 SGHNT and CDR2 YYREEE (reference sequence). This CDR3 comprises 15 residues. DNA of the CDR3: TGTGCCAGCAGCTTAGGAGGGGGGGCCCCCAATGAGCAGTTCTTC. Protein sequence: CASSLGGGAPNEQFF.

This clone was picked up a small number of times. The rearrangement uses TRBV29-1 and TRBJ1-2; no reliable D call. The V end was cut by 3 bases, the J end by 8 bases, with 10 bases between. This CDR3 region has 11 residues. From germline, CDR1 is SQVTM and CDR2 ANQGSEA. As DNA, the CDR3 is TGCAGCGTTGACGAGGGTCGGGGCTACACCTTC. Residues: CSVDEGRGYTF.

This chain links TRBV29-1 with TRBJ1-3, with TRBD1 as a possible D gene (6 bases). The germline CDR1 and CDR2 sequences are SQVTM and ANQGSEA. The germline V and J ends were trimmed by 3 bases and 4 bases, with 19 bases remaining between them. There are 16 residues in the CDR3. The CDR3, as DNA: TGCAGCGTTGAGGGGGTGGGCAGGGGCTTCGGAAACACCATATATTTT. Its protein product is CSVEGVGRGFGNTIYF. Full variable domain (remainder filled in from reference TRBV29-1 and TRBJ1-3): SAVISQKPSRDICQRGTSLTIQCQVDSQVTMMFWYRQQPGQSLTLIATANQGSEATYESGFVIDKFPISRPNLTFSTLTVSNMSPEDSSIYLCSVEGVGRGFGNTIYFGEGSWLTVV.

The rearrangement uses TRBV6-4 and TRBJ2-2, with 7 bases identical to TRBD2. J was trimmed by 0 bases and V by 6 bases; bases with no gene match: 7. CDR1 and CDR2 from the germline V gene are MRHNA and SNTAGT. This CDR3 has 16 amino acids. CDR3 residues: CASSRTGGSNTGELFF. The CDR3 region has the DNA TGTGCCAGCAGCCGAACGGGGGGTTCGAACACCGGGGAGCTGTTTTTT.

The sample holds one count of this clone. V and J are TRBV18 and TRBJ2-5; the match to TRBD2 covers 16 bases. The ends lost 6 bases at V and 5 bases at J; junction bases unmatched: 18. This CDR3 has 20 amino acids. Germline values: CDR1 KGHSH, CDR2 LQKENI. The CDR3 loop reads CASSPLETGTSGGAEETQYF. Written as DNA, the CDR3 is TGTGCCAGCTCTCCCCTCGAGACCGGGACTAGCGGGGGGGCGGAGGAGACCCAGTACTTC.

The chain carries TRBV21-1 and TRBJ2-2; TRBD1, the table's D call, was not compared with the DNA. TRBV21-1 is a known pseudogene. CDR3 size: 18 residues. CDR3 sequence (DNA): TGTGCCAGCAGCAATTTTTATAGGACAGGGGATAACACCGGGGAGCTGTTTTTT. Protein sequence: CASSNFYRTGDNTGELFF.

The rearrangement joins TRBV5-6 to TRBJ1-5, with a tentative D call TRBD1 (5 bases). This CDR3 comprises 15 residues. Germline values: CDR1 SGHDT, CDR2 YYEEEE. The ends were cut back, 0 bases at V and 3 bases at J, with 10 bases in the middle. CDR3 sequence: CASSLEGVVNQPQHF. Written as DNA, the CDR3 is TGTGCCAGCAGCTTGGAAGGGGTAGTCAATCAGCCCCAGCATTTT.

The V and J genes are TRBV7-2 and TRBJ2-7; maybe TRBD2 (6 bases). Germline values: CDR1 SGHTA, CDR2 FQGNSA. The CDR3 covers 13 residues. Trimming left V 5 bases short and J 7 bases short, with 15 bases between. CDR3 region: CASSLGSWGEQYF. The CDR3 DNA reads as TGTGCCAGCAGCCTCGGGAGCTGGGGAGAGCAGTACTTC.

This chain links TRBV30 with TRBJ2-7, with 9 nucleotides matching TRBD1. The CDR3 extends over 18 amino acids. The V gene end was trimmed by 0 bases and the J gene end by 7 bases; junction bases not matched to a gene: 19. Germline V gives CDR1 GTSNPN, CDR2 SVGIG (reference sequence). Here the CDR3 reads CAWSVPTLGTGFRREQYF. The CDR3 nucleotides are TGTGCCTGGAGTGTACCGACCCTGGGGACAGGGTTCCGTAGGGAGCAGTACTTC.

This chain joins TRBV18 and TRBJ2-5; the D gene is possibly TRBD2 (5 bases). The V gene's germline CDR1 is KGHSH and CDR2 LQKENI. V was clipped by 3 bases and J by 5 bases, with 10 bases between them. The CDR3 loop spans 13 amino acids. This CDR3 is CASSPDFRETQYF. CDR3 nucleotide sequence: TGTGCCAGCTCACCGGACTTTCGGGAGACCCAGTACTTC.

The chain combines TRBV30 with TRBJ2-1, with a weak D call TRBD1 (6 bases). The CDR3 is 14 amino acids. Germline assignment: CDR1 GTSNPN and CDR2 SVGIG (reference sequence). The germline V and J ends were trimmed by 2 bases and 5 bases, with 13 bases remaining between them. The CDR3: CAWSLGQGNNEQFF. CDR3 DNA: TGTGCCTGGAGTCTGGGCCAGGGGAACAATGAGCAGTTCTTC.

On this clone itself: This sample also contains other DNA sequences that code for the same CDR3. The chain recombines TRBV5-1 with TRBJ2-1; a weak D match, TRBD2 (6 bases). Germline CDR1 and CDR2: SGHRS and YFSETQ. The CDR3 runs 14 residues. V shed 1 base and J shed 7 bases, with 12 bases lying between them. The DNA of the CDR3 is TGCGCCAGCAGCTTGACCTCCGGGGGAAATGAGCAGTTCTTC. This gives the protein CASSLTSGGNEQFF.

The rearrangement uses TRBV5-4 and TRBJ2-5; D gene unclear. The CDR3 has 12 residues. Trimming took 6 bases from V and 8 from J, leaving 14 bases between them. CDR1 and CDR2 from the germline V gene are SGHNT and YYREEE (reference sequence). CDR3 coding DNA: TGTGCCAGCAACACTGAAGACAATACCCAGTACTTC. Amino acids: CASNTEDNTQYF. Complete variable domain (other parts from reference TRBV5-4 and TRBJ2-5): ETGVTQSPTHLIKTRGQQVTLRCSSQSGHNTVSWYQQALGQGPQFIFQYYREEENGRGNFPPRFSGLQFPNYSSELNVNALELDDSALYLCASNTEDNTQYFGPGTRLLVL.

This chain links TRBV2 with TRBJ2-1; D perhaps matches TRBD2 (6 bases). Trimming shortened V by 6 bases and J by 0 bases, and 12 bases separated the two germline ends. The CDR3 runs 15 residues. The germline gives CDR1 SNHLY, CDR2 FYNNEI. The CDR3 DNA follows: TGTGCCAGCAGCTACGGACTAAACTCCTACAATGAGCAGTTCTTC. It codes for CASSYGLNSYNEQFF. Using reference TRBV2 and TRBJ2-1 for the parts outside the CDR3, the full variable domain is EPEVTQTPSHQVTQMGQEVILRCVPISNHLYFYWYRQILGQKVEFLVSFYNNEISEKSEIFDDQFSVERPDGSNFTLKIRSTKLEDSAMYFCASSYGLNSYNEQFFGPGTRLTVL.

This clone showed up just a few times. V and J are TRBV5-5 and TRBJ1-1, with 10 positions matching TRBD1. The CDR3 is 14 amino acids. Germline CDR1 is SGHKS and CDR2 is YYEKEE (reference sequence). Trimming removed 7 bases from V and 1 base from J; junction bases left unmatched: 4. The CDR3 here is CASSRTGGNTEAFF. DNA for the CDR3: TGTGCCAGCTCCCGGACAGGGGGGAACACTGAAGCTTTCTTT.

This clone appeared a few times. The rearrangement joins TRBV4-1 to TRBJ2-3, with no clear D. Germline loops: CDR1 MGHRA, CDR2 YSYEKL. The CDR3 sequence is 14 residues long. V was pared by 0 bases and J by 7 bases, with 11 bases between. This CDR3 is CASSQDSSRNTQYF. The CDR3 nucleotides are TGCGCCAGCAGCCAAGATTCGTCGAGAAATACGCAGTATTTT.

This clone was seen a few times. The chain employs TRBV19 and TRBJ2-5; 8 bases line up with TRBD1. Germline lookup yields CDR1 LNHDA and CDR2 SQIVND (reference sequence). This CDR3 comprises 12 residues. J gave up 4 bases and V 9 bases, and 4 bases lay outside the gene matches. This chain's CDR3 is CASGTGGETQYF. The CDR3 nucleotides are TGTGCCAGCGGAACAGGGGGAGAGACCCAGTACTTC.